These 16 T cell receptor beta chains originate from one sample sequenced in a study of tumor-infiltrating lymphocytes in localized non-small cell lung cancer. Profiling relied on immunoSEQ multiplex PCR, and the TCRdb table lists in-frame clones only, not all of them. The sample has about 12,000 clones; roughly 84% are singletons. The sequencing input was lung tumor tissue. All receptors come from a human donor with non-small cell lung cancer.

The gene calls are TRBV29-1 and TRBJ1-2; perhaps TRBD1 as D (5 bases). Germline CDR1 and CDR2: SQVTM and ANQGSEA. The CDR3 has 14 amino acids. The V end lost 4 bases, the J end lost 6 bases, and 18 bases lay between the germline ends. The CDR3 is CSVGGLGVRNGYTF. The CDR3 nucleotides read TGCAGCGTTGGAGGGTTGGGGGTGAGAAATGGCTACACCTTC.

This chain connects TRBV2 to TRBJ2-7; TRBD1 might be the D (6 bases). The CDR3 is 14 amino acids. Germline values: CDR1 SNHLY, CDR2 FYNNEI. V lost 6 bases and J lost 2, with 14 bases in between. CDR3 bases: TGTGCCAGCAGCCTTCCAGGGGCAACCTACGAGCAGTACTTC. Translation: CASSLPGATYEQYF.

The V call is TRBV9, the J call TRBJ2-1; a weak D match, TRBD1 (6 bases). The CDR3 is made up of 15 amino acids. Germline V lookup: CDR1 SGDLS, CDR2 YYNGEE. Trimming left V 1 base short and J 7 bases short, with 15 bases between. The DNA of the CDR3 is TGTGCCAGCAGCGTATCCGTGAGAAGGGGGAATGAGCAGTTCTTC. Translated: CASSVSVRRGNEQFF.

J is TRBJ1-5 and V is TRBV10-3; 7 nucleotides align to TRBD1. Germline trimming cut 0 bases from V and 1 base from J; bases unmatched to any gene: 3. The CDR3 is 16 amino acids. The germline gives CDR1 ENHRY, CDR2 SYGVKD. Written as DNA, the CDR3 is TGTGCCATCAGTGAGTCAGTCAGGGGGAGCAATCAGCCCCAGCATTTT. As protein: CAISESVRGSNQPQHF.

This clone was detected only once. Germline and junction disagree at one end, which may indicate a read error. CDR3 sequence (DNA): TGTGTCAGCAGCTTCCCGACTGCCGCCTCTGGAAACACCATATATTTT. This sequence encodes CVSSFPTAASGNTIYF. The chain uses TRBV5-4 and TRBJ1-3; unclear D gene. The CDR3 is 16 amino acids. Germline V gene sequence: CDR1 SGHNT, CDR2 YYREEE (reference sequence).

This chain uses TRBV10-3 with TRBJ2-7; D remains ambiguous. CDR1 is ENHRY, CDR2 SYGVKD, per germline. The CDR3 spans 12 residues. V shed 3 bases and J shed 6 bases, with 9 bases lying between them. CDR3 amino acids: CAISDTTGEQYF. The CDR3 DNA reads TGTGCCATCAGTGATACGACGGGCGAGCAGTACTTC.

This clone appeared a single time. V is TRBV14 and J is TRBJ2-1, with D perhaps matching TRBD2 (6 bases). The V and J ends lost 1 base and 0 bases respectively, with 16 bases between them. From germline, CDR1 is SGHDN and CDR2 FVKESK. The CDR3 has 18 residues. The CDR3 DNA reads as TGTGCCAGCAGCCAAGCTGCCCGGGGACTCAGCTCCTACAATGAGCAGTTCTTC. Translating it yields CASSQAARGLSSYNEQFF.

CDR3 bases: TGCGCCAGCAGCTCCCAAGGGACGACGAGGCAGTACTTC. The encoded protein is CASSSQGTTRQYF. V usage is TRBV5-1 and J usage is TRBJ2-7; the D call may be TRBD1 or TRBD2 (5 bases each). From germline, CDR1 is SGHRS and CDR2 YFSETQ. V lost 3 bases, J lost 9 bases, and 16 bases lay in between. The CDR3 sequence is 13 residues long.

This clone is labeled medium-sized (0.01 to 0.1%). The chain links TRBV19 to TRBJ2-1; no definite D call. Germline V gene data show CDR1 as LNHDA and CDR2 as SQIVND (reference sequence). This CDR3 has 13 residues. The germline V and J ends were trimmed by 6 bases and 4 bases, with 10 bases remaining between them. CDR3 nucleotide sequence: TGTGCCAGTAGCGTGACGGCGTACAATGAGCAGTTCTTC. Protein product: CASSVTAYNEQFF. Supplemented by reference TRBV19 and TRBJ2-1, the full variable domain reads DGGITQSPKYLFRKEGQNVTLSCEQNLNHDAMYWYRQDPGQGLRLIYYSQIVNDFQKGDIAEGYSVSREKKESFPLTVTSAQKNPTAFYLCASSVTAYNEQFFGPGTRLTVL.

The chain combines TRBV2 with TRBJ1-1; no clear D. The CDR3 extends over 13 amino acids. Germline V gene data show CDR1 as SNHLY and CDR2 as FYNNEI. V was cut by 6 bases and J by 6 bases, with 14 bases left in between. The CDR3 nucleotides are TGTGCCAGCAGGCTGATGGGAACCGCTGAAGCTTTCTTT. Translating gives CASRLMGTAEAFF. Combining the CDR3 with reference TRBV2 and TRBJ1-1 gives the whole variable domain EPEVTQTPSHQVTQMGQEVILRCVPISNHLYFYWYRQILGQKVEFLVSFYNNEISEKSEIFDDQFSVERPDGSNFTLKIRSTKLEDSAMYFCASRLMGTAEAFFGQGTRLTVV.

The chain recombines TRBV27 with TRBJ2-1, with D perhaps being TRBD1 or TRBD2 (6 bases each). The length of the CDR3 is 14 residues. From germline, CDR1 is MNHEY and CDR2 SMNVEV (reference sequence). The V and J ends lost 4 bases and 8 bases respectively, with 15 bases between them. DNA of the CDR3: TGTGCCAGCAGTTACGGGAGTCCAGGGGATGAGCAGTTCTTC. This translates into CASSYGSPGDEQFF.

The genes are TRBV7-2 and TRBJ2-3; 7 bases align to TRBD1. With V trimmed by 0 bases and J by 0 bases, 6 bases remained unmatched. This CDR3 spans 17 amino acids. CDR1 and CDR2 (germline): SGHTA, FQGNSA. CDR3: CASSLARRGTSTDTQYF. CDR3 nucleotides: TGTGCCAGCAGCTTAGCGCGCAGGGGGACCAGCACAGATACGCAGTATTTT.

This clone showed up just once. This sequence joins TRBV14 and TRBJ2-1; D is possibly TRBD2 (6 bases). Trimming cost V 3 bases and J 7 bases, with 28 bases left between them. This CDR3 is 19 amino acids long. CDR1 and CDR2 (germline): SGHDN, FVKESK. The CDR3: CASSHPLGGWGRGTNEQFF. The DNA for the CDR3 is TGTGCCAGCAGCCATCCCCTTGGGGGGTGGGGGAGAGGGACGAATGAGCAGTTCTTC.

The chain links TRBV18 to TRBJ1-2; 10 bases align to TRBD1. The V gene's germline CDR1 is KGHSH and CDR2 LQKENI. CDR3 size: 15 residues. The V and J ends lost 6 bases and 3 bases, in that order; junction bases with no gene match: 7. The CDR3 reads CASSLRDRGDYGYTF. The CDR3, as DNA: TGTGCCAGCTCCCTAAGGGACAGGGGCGACTATGGCTACACCTTC.

The chain links TRBV5-1 to TRBJ2-7, with 7 bases aligning to TRBD2. Germline values: CDR1 SGHRS, CDR2 YFSETQ. The V gene end was trimmed by 4 bases and the J gene end by 6 bases; junction bases not matched to a gene: 10. The CDR3 totals 14 residues. CDR3 loop: CASSPGLVVSEQYF. The CDR3 nucleotides read TGCGCCAGCAGCCCAGGACTAGTGGTAAGCGAGCAGTACTTC. The full variable domain, its missing parts supplied by reference TRBV5-1 and TRBJ2-7, is KAGVTQTPRYLIKTRGQQVTLSCSPISGHRSVSWYQQTPGQGLQFLFEYFSETQRNKGNFPGRFSGRQFSNSRSEMNVSTLELGDSALYLCASSPGLVVSEQYFGPGTRLTVT.

J is TRBJ2-5 and V is TRBV11-2; 12 nucleotides line up with TRBD2. After removal of 1 base from V and 7 bases from J, the junction contained 10 bases not matched to a gene. This CDR3 spans 17 amino acids. Germline values: CDR1 SGHAT, CDR2 FQNNGV. CDR3 nucleotide sequence: TGTGCCAGCAGCTTAGGTCCTTTACTAGCGGGAGGCGTGACCCAGTACTTC. Its translation: CASSLGPLLAGGVTQYF.